This T cell receptor (beta chain) was recovered during a study of cytomegalovirus exposure and HLA in healthy donors. Germline V gives CDR1 MNHNS, CDR2 SASEGT. With 6 bases removed from V and 0 bases from J, the gap between germline ends came to 9 bases. The length of the CDR3 is 15 residues. Study-wide points: Most of the CMV-associated TCR beta chains (in a later analysis) appeared to be HLA-restricted. Prior analysis indicated that the majority of TCR beta V segments exhibited productivity approximately 87% or approximately 30% of the time.

In regard to this clone: The antigen is not known.

The PCR was carried out with 60 Vbeta primers and 13 Jbeta primers. The protocol was immunoSEQ multiplex PCR, while the TCRdb copy is restricted to in-frame clones and leaves out a portion. The sample contains 80,000 to 130,000 clones, 84% of which appear only once. The sequenced sample was PBMCs. This sequence was found in a woman under 30 in good health and CMV-seronegative. The V call is TRBV6-1, the J call TRBJ2-6; no definite D call. CDR3 DNA: TGTGCCAGCAGCCTAGACGGCTCTGGGGCCAACGTCCTGACTTTC. Residues: CASSLDGSGANVLTF.